Each of the 30 T cell receptor beta chains below was sequenced from the same sample in a study of OX40 agonist ivuxolimab in advanced cancers. Measured with immunoSEQ multiplex PCR; TCRdb has only the in-frame clones, and not every one. The sample includes 70,000 or so clones, 85% of them seen just once. This material consisted of CD4+ or CD8+ T cells sorted from blood, taken in a trial of the OX40 agonist ivuxolimab. The receptor source for this set is an adult with an advanced solid tumor such as melanoma, head and neck, liver or kidney cancer.

The rearrangement uses TRBV6-1 and TRBJ2-5; the D gene could be TRBD1 or TRBD2 (6 bases each). Germline V CDR1 and CDR2: MNHNS, SASEGT. The length of the CDR3 is 13 residues. Trimming took off 5 bases at V and 5 bases at J, with 12 bases between the two ends. DNA for the CDR3: TGTGCCAGCAGTCAGACTAGGGGGGAGACCCAGTACTTC. Its translation is CASSQTRGETQYF.

V and J are TRBV29-1 and TRBJ1-2, with D hard to call. The V gene's germline CDR1 is SQVTM and CDR2 ANQGSEA. The CDR3 has 13 amino acids. Trimming pared 2 bases from V and 4 bases from J, leaving 11 bases between. CDR3 in DNA: TGCAGCGTTGAACCCAATCGTGGCTATGGCTACACCTTC. It is translated as CSVEPNRGYGYTF.

This clone was counted between two and nine times. The chain carries TRBV18 and TRBJ2-3, with 8 bases identical to TRBD2. The CDR3 contains 17 residues. V gave up 1 base and J gave up 3 bases; unmatched junction bases: 9. Germline loops: CDR1 KGHSH, CDR2 LQKENI. CDR3 region: CASSPRTAGAGTDTQYF. In DNA form, the CDR3 reads TGTGCCAGCTCACCACGCACAGCGGGAGCCGGGACAGATACGCAGTATTTT.

Comments on this clone: The junction differs from germline at one of its ends, possibly a read error. The gene calls are TRBV6-1 and TRBJ1-2, with TRBD1 identical over 9 bases. Germline CDR1 and CDR2: MNHNS and SASEGT. This CDR3 has 16 residues. DNA of the CDR3: TGTGCCATCAGTGAGTCCACGACAGGGGGTGGCTATGGCTACACCTTC. Residues: CAISESTTGGGYGYTF.

This clone occurred a few times. The V gene is TRBV5-4, the J gene TRBJ2-7; TRBD1 or TRBD2 may be the D gene (5 bases each). Germline V gene sequence: CDR1 SGHNT, CDR2 YYREEE (reference sequence). V was cut by 3 bases and J by 2 bases, with 9 bases left in between. The length of the CDR3 is 13 residues. The CDR3 protein is CASSWDGAYEQYF. The CDR3 DNA sequence: TGTGCCAGCAGCTGGGACGGAGCCTACGAGCAGTACTTC.

This sequence joins TRBV23-1 and TRBJ1-5, with D unclear. TRBV23-1 is designated an ORF whose function remains uncertain. CDR3 length: 16 residues. V lost 6 bases to trimming and J lost 1 base, with 16 bases between them. CDR3 bases: TGCGCCAGCAGCCCTACCCCCGACGACAGCAATCAGCCCCAGCATTTT. Protein product: CASSPTPDDSNQPQHF.

This sequence joins TRBV6-5 and TRBJ2-5; 7 bases align to TRBD2. The tail of the sequence fits TRBJ2-7 better, so the J call may be wrong. The CDR3 has 14 amino acids. The germline V gene has CDR1 MNHEY and CDR2 SVGAGI. CDR3 protein: CASSRAASGYEQYF. DNA for the CDR3: TGTGCCAGCAGCAGGGCGGCTAGCGGCTACGAGCAGTACTTC.

This clone has just one count. The genes are TRBV28 and TRBJ2-3; TRBD2 matches at 10 bases. Trimming removed 7 bases from V and 1 base from J; junction bases left unmatched: 5. The germline V gene encodes CDR1 MDHEN and CDR2 SYDVKM. The CDR3 contains 15 residues. The CDR3 here is CASILAGAGTDTQYF. CDR3 bases: TGTGCCAGCATCCTAGCGGGAGCTGGCACAGATACGCAGTATTTT.

This rearrangement joins TRBV18 to TRBJ2-2; possible D gene TRBD1, 5 bases. The CDR3 covers 14 residues. Trimming pared 4 bases from V and 2 bases from J, leaving 8 bases between. The germline V gene has CDR1 KGHSH and CDR2 LQKENI. CDR3 sequence (DNA): TGTGCCAGCTCACTAGACAGAAACACCGGGGAGCTGTTTTTT. Protein: CASSLDRNTGELFF.

The DNA of the CDR3 is TGCGCCAGCAGTGAAATCGCTAGCGGTAACTCCAAGGAGCAGTTCTTC. Translation gives CASSEIASGNSKEQFF. The chain has TRBV10-2 and TRBJ2-1; 7 bases fit TRBD2. Germline V lookup: CDR1 WSHSY, CDR2 SAAADI. This CDR3 region has 16 residues. Trimming at V came to 3 bases and at J to 10 bases, leaving 15 bases not matched to a gene.

The gene calls are TRBV5-1 and TRBJ2-1; 12 bases match TRBD1. In germline, CDR1 is SGHRS, CDR2 YFSETQ. With 5 bases clipped from V and 8 bases from J, the junction kept 5 bases outside the gene matches. The CDR3 contains 14 residues. CDR3 protein: CASSRGTGGDEQFF. The CDR3 coding sequence is TGCGCCAGCAGTCGCGGGACAGGGGGCGATGAGCAGTTCTTC.

The rearrangement uses TRBV5-1 and TRBJ2-5; TRBD1 matches 7 bases. The CDR3 contains 14 residues. V was clipped by 4 bases and J by 4 bases; unmatched bases: 7. Germline V CDR1 and CDR2: SGHRS, YFSETQ. The CDR3 DNA reads as TGCGCCAGCAGCCTGGGACAGCAGATAGAGACCCAGTACTTC. It specifies CASSLGQQIETQYF. The full variable domain, its missing parts supplied by reference TRBV5-1 and TRBJ2-5, is KAGVTQTPRYLIKTRGQQVTLSCSPISGHRSVSWYQQTPGQGLQFLFEYFSETQRNKGNFPGRFSGRQFSNSRSEMNVSTLELGDSALYLCASSLGQQIETQYFGPGTRLLVL.

This chain connects TRBV6-5 to TRBJ2-6; 9 bases are a match to TRBD1. The CDR3 extends over 15 amino acids. V was clipped by 6 bases and J by 1 base; unmatched bases: 1. Germline CDR1 reads MNHEY; CDR2 reads SVGAGI. In DNA, the CDR3 is TGTGCCAGCAGGGACAGGGGATCTGGGGCCAACGTCCTGACTTTC. Amino acid sequence: CASRDRGSGANVLTF.

The chain carries TRBV5-6 and TRBJ1-5; tentative D call: TRBD1 (5 bases). From germline, CDR1 is SGHDT and CDR2 YYEEEE. The CDR3 loop spans 13 amino acids. The V gene lost 0 bases and the J gene lost 10 bases, with 11 bases spanning the gap. CDR3 region: CASSLGREVPQHF. DNA of the CDR3: TGTGCCAGCAGCTTGGGCAGGGAAGTCCCCCAGCATTTT. Variable domain in full (rest from reference TRBV5-6 and TRBJ1-5): DAGVTQSPTHLIKTRGQQVTLRCSPKSGHDTVSWYQQALGQGPQFIFQYYEEEERQRGNFPDRFSGHQFPNYSSELNVNALLLGDSALYLCASSLGREVPQHFGDGTRLSIL.

The chain is built from TRBV5-1 and TRBJ2-3; 7 bases are shared with TRBD2. CDR1 and CDR2 (germline): SGHRS, YFSETQ. There are 14 residues in the CDR3. V lost 0 bases to trimming and J lost 3 bases; unmatched junction nucleotides: 1. CDR3 in DNA: TGCGCCAGCAGCTTGGACGGGGGGACAGATACGCAGTATTTT. This sequence encodes CASSLDGGTDTQYF.

This clone was counted only a few times. J is TRBJ1-1 and V is TRBV5-1, with unresolved D. V was trimmed by 4 bases and J by 0 bases, leaving 16 bases between them. CDR1 is SGHRS and CDR2 is YFSETQ in the germline V gene. CDR3 size: 16 residues. CDR3: CASSPGSNTLNTEAFF. The CDR3 DNA is TGCGCCAGCAGCCCGGGGAGCAACACCTTGAACACTGAAGCTTTCTTT.

In DNA, the CDR3 is TGTGCCAGTAGTATAGACTCGTACACAGATACGCAGTATTTT. As protein: CASSIDSYTDTQYF. The gene calls are TRBV19 and TRBJ2-3; no reliable D call. V was pared by 0 bases and J by 2 bases, with 6 bases between. This CDR3 comprises 14 residues. Germline values: CDR1 LNHDA, CDR2 SQIVND (reference sequence). Looking up the rest from reference TRBV19 and TRBJ2-3 gives the full variable domain: DGGITQSPKYLFRKEGQNVTLSCEQNLNHDAMYWYRQDPGQGLRLIYYSQIVNDFQKGDIAEGYSVSREKKESFPLTVTSAQKNPTAFYLCASSIDSYTDTQYFGPGTRLTVL.

This clone was detected once. This sequence joins TRBV6-1 and TRBJ2-3; 8 bases fit TRBD2. Germline CDR1 is MNHNS and CDR2 is SASEGT. The CDR3 has 15 residues. Germline trimming cut 3 bases from V and 4 bases from J; bases unmatched to any gene: 6. DNA of the CDR3: TGTGCCAGCAGTGAGTCGGGACTAGAGGCAGATACGCAGTATTTT. Amino acid sequence: CASSESGLEADTQYF.

This chain connects TRBV5-1 to TRBJ2-7; 8 positions match TRBD2. Germline CDR1 and CDR2: SGHRS and YFSETQ. Germline trimming cut 4 bases from V and 3 bases from J; bases unmatched to any gene: 6. This CDR3 comprises 14 residues. The CDR3 sequence: CASSMGLDLYEQYF. The CDR3 DNA reads as TGCGCCAGCAGCATGGGACTAGACCTCTACGAGCAGTACTTC.

The chain carries TRBV6-1 and TRBJ2-7; D gene ambiguous. Trimming shortened V by 7 bases and J by 1 base, and 17 bases separated the two germline ends. The CDR3 has 15 residues. Germline V CDR1 and CDR2: MNHNS, SASEGT. This CDR3 is CASTTAIISSYEQYF. The CDR3 coding sequence is TGTGCCAGCACCACCGCGATCATTTCGTCCTACGAGCAGTACTTC.

CDR3 region: CASSVTGTGGFEGYTF. The DNA of the CDR3 is TGTGCCAGCAGTGTCACCGGGACAGGGGGCTTCGAAGGCTACACCTTC. The chain uses TRBV5-5 and TRBJ1-2, with 12 bases identical to TRBD1. Germline assignment: CDR1 SGHKS and CDR2 YYEKEE (reference sequence). The CDR3 is 16 residues long. After removal of 5 bases from V and 8 bases from J, the junction contained 13 bases not matched to a gene.

The chain employs TRBV11-2 and TRBJ2-5, with TRBD1 identical over 8 bases. Germline loops: CDR1 SGHAT, CDR2 FQNNGV. The V gene end was trimmed by 5 bases and the J gene end by 5 bases; junction bases not matched to a gene: 10. The length of the CDR3 is 15 residues. In nucleotides, the CDR3 is TGTGCCAGCAGCCCCAGACAGGGGAGCCTGGAGACCCAGTACTTC. As protein: CASSPRQGSLETQYF.

The V call is TRBV18, the J call TRBJ2-1, with TRBD2 identical over 9 bases. The CDR3 sequence is 16 residues long. V gave up 3 bases and J gave up 7 bases; unmatched junction bases: 10. Germline CDR1 KGHSH, CDR2 LQKENI. CDR3 sequence: CASSPRIAGEVNEQFF. The CDR3 DNA sequence: TGTGCCAGCTCACCTAGGATAGCGGGAGAGGTAAATGAGCAGTTCTTC.

J is TRBJ2-5 and V is TRBV11-3; a weak D match, TRBD2 (6 bases). Germline V gives CDR1 SGHNT, CDR2 YENEEA. The CDR3 length is 15 residues. V was shortened by 1 base and J by 2 bases, with 11 bases between the two germline ends. The CDR3 sequence: CASSLGGEAQETQYF. The CDR3 DNA reads TGTGCCAGCAGCTTAGGAGGGGAGGCACAAGAGACCCAGTACTTC.

The chain carries TRBV14 and TRBJ2-1, with D perhaps matching TRBD2 (6 bases). The CDR3 has 13 amino acids. Germline values: CDR1 SGHDN, CDR2 FVKESK. Trimming shortened V by 6 bases and J by 8 bases, and 14 bases separated the two germline ends. Here the CDR3 DNA reads TGTGCCAGCAGTTTAAGACTAGTCCATGAGCAGTTCTTC. Protein sequence: CASSLRLVHEQFF.

This clone was picked up one time. This chain uses TRBV25-1 with TRBJ2-7, with TRBD1 as a possible D gene (5 bases). Germline V lookup: CDR1 MGHDK, CDR2 SYGVNS. The CDR3 runs 13 residues. Deletions cut 6 bases from V and 2 bases from J, with 11 bases between. The DNA for the CDR3 is TGTGCCAGCAGACAACAGGATACCTACGAGCAGTACTTC. Its translation is CASRQQDTYEQYF.

This clone has a handful of counts. The chain uses TRBV10-2 and TRBJ2-1, with D perhaps assigned TRBD1 or TRBD2 (5 bases each). CDR3 length equals 17 residues. V was shortened by 4 bases and J by 9 bases, with 25 bases between the two germline ends. In germline, CDR1 is WSHSY, CDR2 SAAADI. The CDR3 protein is CASSGTIPGREGGEQFF. In nucleotides, the CDR3 is TGCGCCAGCAGTGGGACAATTCCGGGCCGGGAAGGCGGTGAGCAGTTCTTC.

The chain has TRBV2 and TRBJ1-2; D ambiguous. The length of the CDR3 is 14 residues. Germline assignment: CDR1 SNHLY and CDR2 FYNNEI. With 1 base removed from V and 4 bases from J, the gap between germline ends came to 10 bases. The CDR3 loop reads CASSEVTAIYGYTF. The CDR3 DNA sequence: TGTGCCAGCAGTGAAGTTACAGCTATCTATGGCTACACCTTC.

V gene TRBV5-1 combines with J gene TRBJ2-1; 8 bases match TRBD1. The V and J ends lost 0 bases and 0 bases, in that order; junction bases with no gene match: 2. Germline V gene sequence: CDR1 SGHRS, CDR2 YFSETQ. The CDR3 extends over 16 amino acids. CDR3 nucleotides: TGCGCCAGCAGCTTGGGGGACAGGAGCTCCTACAATGAGCAGTTCTTC. The encoded protein is CASSLGDRSSYNEQFF.

The chain combines TRBV11-3 with TRBJ2-3; 9 nucleotides line up with TRBD2. This CDR3 has 17 amino acids. J lost 2 bases, V lost 5 bases, and 11 bases had no gene match. CDR1 and CDR2 from the germline V gene are SGHNT and YENEEA. CDR3 sequence reads: CASSPGGGRAITDTQYF. The CDR3 bases are TGTGCCAGCAGCCCCGGCGGCGGGAGGGCGATCACAGATACGCAGTATTTT.